These 26 T cell receptor beta chains originate from one sample sequenced in a study of CD4 T cells in relation to SARS-CoV-2 and coronaviruses. Before the COVID-19 pandemic, during about 2010-2018, CD4+ T cells were taken from unexposed donors. After nine to ten days of culture, CD4+ T cells were isolated. Libraries were prepared by immunoSEQ multiplex PCR; TCRdb keeps only in-frame clonotypes and omits some of them. The sample lists some 21,000 clones, over 70% occurring once. The antigens for these receptors are not known. Sequencing used CD4+ T cells from PBMCs, cultured in vitro. The source of these receptors is a human donor in good health.

The J gene is TRBJ2-3, the V gene TRBV3-1 (or the pseudogene TRBV3-2); D is tentatively TRBD1 or TRBD2 (5 bases each). The CDR3 contains 12 residues. V was pared by 3 bases and J by 9 bases, with 10 bases between. Germline V gives CDR1 LGHDT, CDR2 YNNKEL (reference sequence). CDR3 loop: CASSHRERTQYF. CDR3 coding DNA: TGTGCCAGCAGCCACAGGGAGCGGACGCAGTATTTT.

The chain uses TRBV6-2 or TRBV6-3 and TRBJ2-7; D remains ambiguous. Germline V gene lookup returns CDR1 MNHEY and CDR2 SVGEGT. V was clipped by 4 bases and J by 0 bases, with 10 bases between them. CDR3 size: 14 residues. CDR3 residues: CASSSPESSYEQYF. In DNA form, the CDR3 reads TGTGCCAGCAGTTCCCCTGAGAGCTCCTACGAGCAGTACTTC.

The V and J genes are TRBV18 and TRBJ1-2; unclear D gene. CDR3 size: 16 residues. In germline, CDR1 is KGHSH, CDR2 LQKENI. The V gene lost 0 bases and the J gene lost 0 bases, with 11 bases spanning the gap. Here the CDR3 DNA reads TGTGCCAGCTCACCACCCTCTGACGGAGCTAACTATGGCTACACCTTC. Protein: CASSPPSDGANYGYTF. The whole variable domain, filled in from reference TRBV18 and TRBJ1-2, reads NAGVMQNPRHLVRRRGQEARLRCSPMKGHSHVYWYRQLPEEGLKFMVYLQKENIIDESGMPKERFSAEFPKEGPSILRIQQVVRGDSAAYFCASSPPSDGANYGYTFGSGTRLTVV.

This clone was detected a few times. V and J are TRBV5-6 and TRBJ1-4; D possibly corresponds to TRBD1 (6 bases). The CDR3 totals 16 residues. V dropped 4 bases and J dropped 7 bases, with 20 bases sitting between them. The germline CDR1 and CDR2 sequences are SGHDT and YYEEEE. The CDR3 spells CASSRRRGRGVEKLFF. CDR3 coding DNA: TGTGCCAGCAGCCGACGCCGGGGGCGAGGAGTTGAAAAACTGTTTTTT. The complete variable domain, with remaining parts taken from reference TRBV5-6 and TRBJ1-4, reads DAGVTQSPTHLIKTRGQQVTLRCSPKSGHDTVSWYQQALGQGPQFIFQYYEEEERQRGNFPDRFSGHQFPNYSSELNVNALLLGDSALYLCASSRRRGRGVEKLFFGSGTQLSVL.

This clone came up a few times. The chain recombines TRBV20-1 with TRBJ2-7; D uncertain. The CDR3 is 11 residues long. V gave up 8 bases and J gave up 2 bases, with 10 bases separating them. Germline CDR1 and CDR2: DFQATT and SNEGSKA (reference sequence). The CDR3 sequence: CSFLRTYEQYF. The CDR3 DNA follows: TGCAGTTTCCTCCGGACCTACGAGCAGTACTTC.

In this sample, this clone turned up once. The chain employs TRBV6-7 and TRBJ2-1, with D unclear. TRBV6-7 has ORF status, its function being uncertain. The CDR3 length is 22 residues. Trimming took off 2 bases at V and 0 bases at J, with 29 bases between the two ends. The CDR3 reads CASSYPKRALNSGLSSYNEQFF. The CDR3 nucleotides are TGTGCCAGCAGTTACCCCAAACGGGCCCTTAATTCAGGTCTCAGCTCCTACAATGAGCAGTTCTTC.

The rearrangement links TRBV7-3 to TRBJ2-5; D is possibly TRBD2 (6 bases). Trimming stripped 0 bases from V and 2 bases from J, with 10 bases between. The CDR3 loop spans 15 amino acids. Germline V gene data show CDR1 as SGHTA and CDR2 as FQGTGA. The CDR3 reads CASSLTRERQETQYF. In nucleotides, the CDR3 is TGTGCCAGCAGCTTAACACGGGAGCGGCAAGAGACCCAGTACTTC.

V usage is TRBV29-1 and J usage is TRBJ1-5; D is undetermined. The CDR3 has 13 amino acids. Trimming pared 4 bases from V and 5 bases from J, leaving 12 bases between. Germline CDR1 and CDR2: SQVTM and ANQGSEA. The CDR3 DNA follows: TGCAGCGTTGGTTTGCAGAGGGATCAGCCCCAGCATTTT. Protein: CSVGLQRDQPQHF.

The chain employs TRBV5-6 and TRBJ2-3; TRBD1 is a possible D gene (6 bases). Per the germline V gene, CDR1 is SGHDT and CDR2 is YYEEEE. The CDR3 spans 13 residues. V was pared by 4 bases and J by 2 bases, with 8 bases between. The CDR3 loop reads CASSTGHTDTQYF. The CDR3 coding sequence is TGTGCCAGCAGCACAGGGCACACAGATACGCAGTATTTT.

CDR3 sequence reads: CASGMQGEFEQYF. The CDR3 bases are TGTGCCAGCGGTATGCAGGGAGAATTCGAGCAGTACTTC. The rearrangement uses TRBV6-5 and TRBJ2-7; the D gene could be TRBD1 or TRBD2 (5 bases each). The V end was cut by 8 bases, the J end by 6 bases, with 17 bases between. The CDR3 consists of 13 residues. Looked up from germline, CDR1 is MNHEY and CDR2 is SVGAGI.

The chain carries TRBV6-5 and TRBJ2-7; D perhaps matches TRBD1 (5 bases). Germline V CDR1 and CDR2: MNHEY, SVGAGI. Trimming stripped 6 bases from V and 2 bases from J, with 8 bases between. The CDR3 spans 12 residues. The CDR3 spells CASRGVTYEQYF. The DNA for the CDR3 is TGTGCCAGCAGAGGGGTCACCTACGAGCAGTACTTC.

The table lists this clone with a count of one. The V gene is TRBV19, the J gene TRBJ2-1; D possibly corresponds to TRBD2 (6 bases). Germline CDR1 and CDR2: LNHDA and SQIVND (reference sequence). Trimming stripped 6 bases from V and 15 bases from J, with 15 bases between. The CDR3 has 11 residues. CDR3: CASSGREGGFF. The CDR3 nucleotides are TGTGCCAGTAGCGGGAGAGAGGGCGGGTTCTTC.

The rearrangement uses TRBV12-5 and TRBJ1-1, with D tentatively TRBD1 (6 bases). This CDR3 contains 17 residues. Germline V gene sequence: CDR1 LGHNT, CDR2 FRNRAP. Deletions cut 4 bases from V and 1 base from J, with 19 bases between. The CDR3 reads CASGSRPRLQGNTEAFF. CDR3 DNA sequence: TGTGCTAGTGGTTCGCGACCCCGATTACAGGGGAACACTGAAGCTTTCTTT.

The chain carries TRBV25-1 and TRBJ2-3, with D hard to call. The V end lost 2 bases, the J end lost 3 bases, and 18 bases lay between the germline ends. Per germline, CDR1 MGHDK and CDR2 SYGVNS. The CDR3 contains 17 residues. CDR3: CASSEPRGRIGTDTQYF. In DNA, the CDR3 is TGTGCCAGCAGTGAACCCCGAGGTAGGATTGGGACAGATACGCAGTATTTT.

The CDR3 is CASSLKDTYEQYF. In DNA form, the CDR3 reads TGTGCCAGCAGCTTAAAGGACACTTACGAGCAGTACTTC. The J gene is TRBJ2-7, the V gene TRBV7-2; the D gene is possibly TRBD1 (5 bases). V gave up 2 bases and J gave up 4 bases, with 9 bases separating them. The germline V gene encodes CDR1 SGHTA and CDR2 FQGNSA. The CDR3 consists of 13 residues.

This clone was seen only a few times. The V and J genes are TRBV7-9 and TRBJ2-7; TRBD1 matches 8 bases. The CDR3 is 13 residues long. Germline CDR1 SEHNR, CDR2 FQNEAQ (reference sequence). With 4 bases clipped from V and 5 bases from J, the junction kept 4 bases outside the gene matches. The CDR3 DNA reads TGTGCCAGCAGCTGGACAGGGAACAACGAGCAGTACTTC. Amino acids: CASSWTGNNEQYF.

The chain employs TRBV4-1 and TRBJ2-5, with TRBD2 identical over 12 bases. J gave up 4 bases and V 4 bases, and 1 base lay outside the gene matches. Looked up from germline, CDR1 is MGHRA and CDR2 is YSYEKL. The CDR3 runs 14 residues. The CDR3 DNA follows: TGCGCCAGCAGCCGACTAGCGGGGGTAGAGACCCAGTACTTC. This codes for CASSRLAGVETQYF.

This clone was seen a handful of times. The gene calls are TRBV5-4 and TRBJ1-6; tentatively, D is TRBD1 (5 bases). CDR3 length equals 15 residues. From germline, CDR1 is SGHNT and CDR2 YYREEE (reference sequence). The germline V and J ends were trimmed by 3 bases and 7 bases, with 14 bases remaining between them. This CDR3 is CASSSRVRGNSPLHF. The CDR3, as DNA: TGTGCCAGCAGCTCTCGGGTCCGGGGCAATTCACCCCTCCACTTT. The full variable domain, completed using reference TRBV5-4 and TRBJ1-6, is ETGVTQSPTHLIKTRGQQVTLRCSSQSGHNTVSWYQQALGQGPQFIFQYYREEENGRGNFPPRFSGLQFPNYSSELNVNALELDDSALYLCASSSRVRGNSPLHFGNGTRLTVT.

V usage is TRBV3-1 (or the pseudogene TRBV3-2) and J usage is TRBJ1-1; no clear D gene. V was pared by 0 bases and J by 0 bases, with 5 bases between. CDR3 length equals 14 residues. Per germline, CDR1 LGHDT and CDR2 YNNKEL (reference sequence). CDR3 sequence reads: CASSQEVLNTEAFF. The CDR3 DNA is TGTGCCAGCAGCCAAGAGGTTTTGAACACTGAAGCTTTCTTT.

The chain couples TRBV7-8 to TRBJ2-3; 7 bases are a match to TRBD2. V was pared by 4 bases and J by 2 bases, with 9 bases of the junction left unmatched. Germline CDR1 is SGHVS and CDR2 is FQNEAQ. The CDR3 consists of 16 residues. The CDR3 sequence is CASSWVTSLITDTQYF. Written as DNA, the CDR3 is TGTGCCAGCAGCTGGGTGACTAGCCTGATCACAGATACGCAGTATTTT.

This clone was counted only a few times. The chain has TRBV4-1 and TRBJ2-1; D uncertain. V was clipped by 2 bases and J by 6 bases, with 5 bases between them. This CDR3 has 12 residues. Germline V lookup: CDR1 MGHRA, CDR2 YSYEKL. The CDR3 here is CASSQRGNEQFF. The CDR3 region has the DNA TGCGCCAGCAGCCAACGTGGCAATGAGCAGTTCTTC.

This clone was recorded only once. A junction boundary mismatches the germline segment, possibly from a read error. The genes are TRBV2 and TRBJ2-3; weak D call: TRBD2 (6 bases). CDR1 and CDR2 (germline): SNHLY, FYNNEI. The CDR3 runs 15 residues. In nucleotides, the CDR3 is TGTGCCACCAGTAAGCGGGTAACTAGCACAGATACGCAGTATTTT. As protein: CATSKRVTSTDTQYF.

The V call is TRBV7-8, the J call TRBJ2-1, with 7 bases lining up with TRBD1. Trimming at V came to 4 bases and at J to 4 bases, leaving 1 base not matched to a gene. The CDR3 runs 13 residues. In germline, CDR1 is SGHVS, CDR2 FQNEAQ. CDR3 bases: TGTGCCAGCAGCTCGGGACAGTACAATGAGCAGTTCTTC. Amino acids: CASSSGQYNEQFF.

This clone was picked up one time. This sequence joins TRBV5-1 and TRBJ1-2, with 9 bases fitting TRBD1. This CDR3 comprises 15 residues. Germline-derived CDR1 and CDR2 are SGHRS and YFSETQ. The V gene end was trimmed by 4 bases and the J gene end by 2 bases; junction bases not matched to a gene: 6. CDR3 bases: TGCGCCAGCAGCGCTTCCGGGACAGGGAACTATGGCTACACCTTC. Protein product: CASSASGTGNYGYTF.

The V gene is TRBV5-6, the J gene TRBJ2-1; tentatively, D is TRBD1 or TRBD2 (5 bases each). Trimming removed 0 bases from V and 10 bases from J, with 8 bases in between. Germline lookup yields CDR1 SGHDT and CDR2 YYEEEE. The CDR3 is 12 residues long. The CDR3 nucleotides read TGTGCCAGCAGCTTGGGGGGACCGGAGCAGTTCTTC. Translation: CASSLGGPEQFF.

This clone has just one count. The rearrangement links TRBV6-5 to TRBJ1-1, with 8 bases lining up with TRBD1. CDR3 size: 15 residues. From germline, CDR1 is MNHEY and CDR2 SVGAGI. After removal of 5 bases from V and 1 base from J, the junction contained 6 bases not matched to a gene. CDR3 sequence: CASSLLTGANTEAFF. The CDR3 DNA sequence: TGTGCCAGCAGTCTTCTGACAGGGGCGAACACTGAAGCTTTCTTT.